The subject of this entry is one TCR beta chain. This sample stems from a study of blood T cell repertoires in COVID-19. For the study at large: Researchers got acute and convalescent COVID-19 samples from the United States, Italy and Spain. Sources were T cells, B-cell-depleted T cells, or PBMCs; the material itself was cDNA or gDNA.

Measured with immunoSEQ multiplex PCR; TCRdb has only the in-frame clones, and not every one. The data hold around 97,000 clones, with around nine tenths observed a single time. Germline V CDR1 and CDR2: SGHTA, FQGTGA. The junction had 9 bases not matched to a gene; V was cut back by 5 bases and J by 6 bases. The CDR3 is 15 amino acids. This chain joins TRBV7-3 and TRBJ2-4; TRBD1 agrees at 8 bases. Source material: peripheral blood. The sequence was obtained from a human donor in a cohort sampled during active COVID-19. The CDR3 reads CASSPTPTGVNIQYF. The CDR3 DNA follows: TGTGCCAGCAGCCCCACTCCGACAGGGGTAAACATTCAGTACTTC.